A selection of T cell receptor beta chains follows, all from one sample in a study of cytomegalovirus exposure and HLA in healthy donors. Assay: immunoSEQ multiplex PCR; the TCRdb copy retains only in-frame clones and omits some. Of about 95,000 clones listed, 65% to 90% were seen once; the top ten hold roughly 3.4%. Sequenced: PBMCs. These TCRs come from a man aged 25 to 40 in good health and CMV-seropositive. The CDR3 runs from the conserved cysteine through the conserved F or W. The order of the fields is clone size, J gene, D gene, V gene, CDR3 protein, CDR3 DNA. The D gene is left open where the match is weak. Expanded clones get a size class; other rows say once, few or many, or leave the size out.

>.|TRBJ1-4|.|TRBV5-6
CASSFQPGYEKLFF
TGTGCCAGCAGCTTTCAGCCAGGTTATGAAAAACTGTTTTTT
>.|TRBJ2-6|TRBD2|TRBV5-4
CASNLGTSGRNPGANVLTF
TGTGCCAGCAACTTAGGGACTAGCGGGAGGAATCCCGGGGCCAACGTCCTGACTTTC
>.|TRBJ2-2|.|TRBV12-5
CASGHGTAGELFF
TGTGCTAGTGGTCACGGGACTGCCGGGGAGCTGTTTTTT
>.|TRBJ2-2|.|TRBV4-2
CASSQDRVFGELFF
TGTGCCAGCAGCCAAGACCGGGTTTTCGGGGAGCTGTTTTTT
>.|TRBJ2-7|TRBD2|TRBV6-1
CASSEVELAGGGEQYF
TGTGCCAGCAGTGAAGTGGAACTAGCGGGAGGAGGCGAGCAGTACTTC
>.|TRBJ1-1|TRBD1|TRBV28
CASTPSPGQGHTEAFF
TGTGCCAGCACCCCTTCTCCGGGACAGGGCCACACTGAAGCTTTCTTT
>.|TRBJ2-2|TRBD1|TRBV9
CASSVDETGANGELFF
TGTGCCAGCAGCGTAGATGAGACAGGGGCGAACGGGGAGCTGTTTTTT
>.|TRBJ1-2|.|TRBV28
CASTLQGTNYGYTF
TGTGCCAGCACCCTGCAGGGAACTAACTATGGCTACACCTTC
>.|TRBJ1-2|TRBD1|TRBV5-1
CASSRDRPRDGYTF
TGCGCCAGCAGCCGGGACAGACCTCGGGATGGCTACACCTTC
>.|TRBJ2-7|TRBD1|TRBV13
CASSSRTGHYEQYF
TGTGCCAGCAGCTCCCGGACAGGACACTACGAGCAGTACTTC
>once|TRBJ2-7|.|TRBV7-2
CASSPPGPYEQYF
TGTGCCAGCAGCCCCCCTGGGCCCTACGAGCAGTACTTC
>.|TRBJ2-7|TRBD1|TRBV5-8
CASSWRDREPLYEQYF
TGTGCCAGCAGCTGGAGGGACAGGGAACCATTATACGAGCAGTACTTC
>few|TRBJ1-1|TRBD1|TRBV19
CASSRQGMAEAFF
TGTGCCAGTAGCCGACAGGGGATGGCTGAAGCTTTCTTT
>.|TRBJ2-3|.|TRBV19
CASRKASTDTQYF
TGTGCCAGTAGGAAAGCTAGCACAGATACGCAGTATTTT
>.|TRBJ2-3|TRBD2|TRBV25-1
CASSPLAGGRITDTQYF
TGTGCCAGCAGTCCCCTAGCGGGAGGGAGGATCACAGATACGCAGTATTTT
>.|TRBJ1-4|.|TRBV2
CASMRTSGAEKLFF
TGTGCCAGCATGAGGACATCCGGAGCCGAAAAACTGTTTTTT
>.|TRBJ2-7|TRBD1|TRBV16
CASSQEGQGTYEQYF
TGTGCCAGCAGCCAAGAGGGACAGGGTACCTACGAGCAGTACTTC
>.|TRBJ2-7|TRBD2|TRBV5-5
CASSPALGLAGDEQYF
TGTGCCAGCAGTCCCGCTCTAGGACTAGCGGGAGACGAGCAGTACTTC
>once|TRBJ2-7|.|TRBV11-2
CASSPRRGSYEQYF
TGTGCCAGCAGCCCCCGCCGGGGTTCCTACGAGCAGTACTTC
>.|TRBJ2-7|TRBD2|TRBV6-5
CASSYSSGASYEQYF
TGTGCCAGCAGTTACTCCAGCGGGGCTTCCTACGAGCAGTACTTC
>once|TRBJ2-3|.|TRBV2
CASSGGWGNTDTQYF
TGTGCCAGCAGCGGGGGTTGGGGAAACACAGATACGCAGTATTTT
>.|TRBJ1-5|TRBD1|TRBV6-5
CASSGDSFQPQHF
TGTGCCAGCAGCGGGGACAGCTTCCAGCCCCAGCATTTT
>.|TRBJ2-7|TRBD2|TRBV6-5
CASSYGPSGGFTEQYF
TGTGCCAGCAGTTACGGGCCTAGCGGTGGCTTTACCGAGCAGTACTTC
>once|TRBJ2-3|TRBD2|TRBV10-3
CAISESGTSVSDTQYF
TGTGCCATCAGTGAGTCCGGGACTAGCGTCTCAGATACGCAGTATTTT
>.|TRBJ2-5|TRBD2|TRBV29-1
CSVEELYGRAGQTQYF
TGCAGCGTTGAGGAACTTTACGGGAGGGCCGGACAGACCCAGTACTTC
>few|TRBJ2-3|TRBD1|TRBV7-2
CASSLAGAGGAGDTQYF
TGTGCCAGCAGCTTAGCGGGGGCAGGGGGCGCCGGAGATACGCAGTATTTT
>.|TRBJ2-1|TRBD1|TRBV28
CASSTYRGRNEQFF
TGTGCCAGCAGTACCTACAGGGGCCGGAATGAGCAGTTCTTC
>.|TRBJ2-2|.|TRBV30
CAWSVVRGRGTGELFF
TGTGCCTGGAGTGTAGTCCGGGGCCGGGGGACCGGGGAGCTGTTTTTT
>.|TRBJ2-3|.|TRBV7-9
CASSPGTMSTDTQYF
TGTGCCAGCAGTCCCGGGACAATGAGCACAGATACGCAGTATTTT
>.|TRBJ2-7|TRBD2|TRBV7-9
CASSSTLRLAGVEQYF
TGTGCCAGCAGCTCCACTCTTCGACTAGCGGGAGTCGAGCAGTACTTC
>.|TRBJ1-4|TRBD1|TRBV29-1
CSVETRQGPNEKLFF
TGCAGCGTTGAAACCAGACAGGGACCTAATGAAAAACTGTTTTTT
>.|TRBJ1-1|TRBD1|TRBV29-1
CSARQGAANTEAFF
TGCAGCGCAAGACAGGGGGCGGCGAACACTGAAGCTTTCTTT